A single sample is the source of the 22 T cell receptor beta chains below, sequenced in a study of blood T cell repertoires in COVID-19. Assay: immunoSEQ multiplex PCR; the TCRdb copy retains only in-frame clones and omits some. The sample yields 300,000 to 450,000 clones, approximately 90% seen once. The sequenced sample was PBMCs or T cells enriched from blood (not recorded which). These receptors were taken from a woman aged 18-29 years who had recovered from COVID-19.

The chain is built from TRBV7-8 and TRBJ2-7; D remains ambiguous. V lost 5 bases and J 5 bases, leaving 7 bases between the germline ends. Germline CDR1 SGHVS, CDR2 FQNEAQ. The CDR3 contains 11 residues. CDR3 loop: CASSPGNEQYF. The CDR3 DNA follows: TGTGCCAGCAGCCCAGGAAACGAGCAGTACTTC.

V is TRBV19 and J is TRBJ1-5, with D unresolved. This CDR3 is built from 14 residues. V shed 4 bases and J shed 0 bases, with 7 bases lying between them. Germline CDR1 and CDR2: LNHDA and SQIVND (reference sequence). CDR3 nucleotide sequence: TGTGCCAGTAGTAGGTCGGTTAGCAATCAGCCCCAGCATTTT. This encodes CASSRSVSNQPQHF.

This chain links TRBV25-1 with TRBJ2-7; 7 bases align to TRBD2. CDR3 length: 14 amino acids. The germline gives CDR1 MGHDK, CDR2 SYGVNS. J was trimmed by 1 base and V by 1 base; bases with no gene match: 1. The CDR3 is CASSELGGSYEQYF. The CDR3 DNA sequence: TGTGCCAGCAGTGAATTGGGGGGGTCCTACGAGCAGTACTTC.

This chain uses TRBV6-5 with TRBJ1-5, with no clear D. This CDR3 comprises 15 residues. Trimming removed 0 bases at V and 5 bases at J, with 11 bases between. Germline CDR1 MNHEY, CDR2 SVGAGI. The CDR3, as DNA: TGTGCCAGCAGTTACTCGTTTACAGCGGATCAGCCCCAGCATTTT. Protein sequence: CASSYSFTADQPQHF.

This rearrangement joins TRBV28 to TRBJ1-2, with 8 bases fitting TRBD1. CDR1 is MDHEN and CDR2 is SYDVKM in the germline V gene. The CDR3 length is 15 residues. With 1 base clipped from V and 7 bases from J, the junction kept 8 bases outside the gene matches. CDR3 coding DNA: TGTGCCAGCAGTTTATTAGAGGGGACAGGAGGTGGCTACACCTTC. Translation gives CASSLLEGTGGGYTF.

The CDR3 sequence is CASSLGTGDEAFF. As DNA, the CDR3 is TGTGCCAGCAGCTTGGGGACAGGGGATGAAGCTTTCTTT. The chain couples TRBV7-9 to TRBJ1-1; 10 bases agree with TRBD1. Trimming took 3 bases from V and 7 from J; bases not matched to a gene: 2. Germline CDR1 and CDR2: SEHNR and FQNEAQ (reference sequence). CDR3 length: 13 residues.

The chain recombines TRBV18 with TRBJ1-3; no clear D. Deletions cut 0 bases from V and 3 bases from J, with 18 bases between. Germline V gene data show CDR1 as KGHSH and CDR2 as LQKENI. The CDR3 totals 18 residues. DNA of the CDR3: TGTGCCAGCTCACCACCGGTGATTTGGGGTGGAGGTGGAAACACCATATATTTT. It codes for CASSPPVIWGGGGNTIYF. Together with reference TRBV18 and TRBJ1-3, the CDR3 gives the full variable domain: NAGVMQNPRHLVRRRGQEARLRCSPMKGHSHVYWYRQLPEEGLKFMVYLQKENIIDESGMPKERFSAEFPKEGPSILRIQQVVRGDSAAYFCASSPPVIWGGGGNTIYFGEGSWLTVV.

The genes are TRBV20-1 and TRBJ1-5; no firm D call. From germline, CDR1 is DFQATT and CDR2 SNEGSKA (reference sequence). CDR3 length equals 17 residues. Trimming removed 3 bases at V and 4 bases at J, with 22 bases between. The CDR3 region is CSASSSGKRGLNQPQHF. DNA for the CDR3: TGCAGTGCTAGTTCCTCGGGGAAACGAGGGTTAAATCAGCCCCAGCATTTT.

The CDR3 sequence: CASSGDLVLANYGYTF. CDR3 DNA: TGTGCCAGCAGTGGTGATCTCGTCCTAGCTAACTATGGCTACACCTTC. The chain has TRBV25-1 and TRBJ1-2; no clear D. CDR1 and CDR2 (germline): MGHDK, SYGVNS. The V end was cut by 4 bases, the J end by 0 bases, with 15 bases between. The CDR3 covers 16 residues.

About this clone itself: Other DNA sequences from this sample encode an identical CDR3 as well. The chain links TRBV5-1 to TRBJ1-5; the D gene is possibly TRBD1 (5 bases). This CDR3 contains 14 residues. V dropped 0 bases and J dropped 7 bases, with 11 bases sitting between them. Germline V gene lookup returns CDR1 SGHRS and CDR2 YFSETQ. The CDR3 DNA reads as TGCGCCAGCAGCTTGGAGGGACTTGGCCAGCCCCAGCATTTT. Translation: CASSLEGLGQPQHF.

This clone was found once. CDR3 in DNA: TGTGCCAGCAGCAATAATCAGCCCCAGCATTTT. Its translation: CASSNNQPQHF. This chain links TRBV6-5 with TRBJ1-5; no definite D call. CDR3 size: 11 residues. Germline-derived CDR1 and CDR2 are MNHEY and SVGAGI. The germline V and J ends were trimmed by 6 bases and 4 bases, with 4 bases remaining between them.

This clone was observed a few times. V usage is TRBV27 and J usage is TRBJ2-7, with TRBD1 matching 10 bases. V lost 5 bases and J lost 4; bases outside the gene matches: 8. Germline CDR1 and CDR2: MNHEY and SMNVEV (reference sequence). The CDR3 totals 15 residues. CDR3 bases: TGTGCCAGCAGTCCCCACCGGGACAGGGGTTACGAGCAGTACTTC. This encodes CASSPHRDRGYEQYF.

The rearrangement joins TRBV2 to TRBJ2-7, with TRBD2 matching 13 bases. Germline trimming cut 0 bases from V and 9 bases from J; bases unmatched to any gene: 5. The CDR3 runs to 15 residues. Germline-derived CDR1 and CDR2 are SNHLY and FYNNEI. The CDR3: CASSEAGLAGKRQYF. CDR3 DNA sequence: TGTGCCAGCAGTGAAGCGGGACTAGCGGGGAAGCGGCAGTACTTC.

The V gene is TRBV7-9, the J gene TRBJ2-4, with D possibly being TRBD1 (6 bases). From germline, CDR1 is SEHNR and CDR2 FQNEAQ (reference sequence). The CDR3 is made up of 15 amino acids. With 3 bases removed from V and 0 bases from J, the gap between germline ends came to 9 bases. The CDR3 sequence is CASSFAQGAKNIQYF. The DNA for the CDR3 is TGTGCCAGCAGCTTTGCACAGGGAGCCAAAAACATTCAGTACTTC.

This sequence joins TRBV7-6 and TRBJ2-1; 13 bases agree with TRBD2. J lost 0 bases, V lost 6 bases, and 11 bases had no gene match. This CDR3 comprises 19 residues. CDR1 is SGHVS and CDR2 is FNYEAQ in the germline V gene. CDR3 sequence reads: CASSPTSGGATSSYNEQFF. CDR3 coding DNA: TGTGCCAGCAGTCCTACTAGCGGGGGGGCCACATCCTCCTACAATGAGCAGTTCTTC.

The chain has TRBV2 and TRBJ1-1, with D possibly matching TRBD1 (6 bases). Germline V CDR1 and CDR2: SNHLY, FYNNEI. This CDR3 spans 14 amino acids. V lost 8 bases, J lost 3 bases, and 16 bases lay in between. CDR3 DNA: TGTGCCAGCCAAAGAACTACAGGGTACACTGAAGCTTTCTTT. As protein: CASQRTTGYTEAFF.

To note about this clone: The sample holds other DNA sequences that translate to the same CDR3. The J gene is TRBJ1-1, the V gene TRBV19; 7 bases are a match to TRBD1. Germline V gene lookup returns CDR1 LNHDA and CDR2 SQIVND (reference sequence). The length of the CDR3 is 12 residues. J lost 5 bases, V lost 8 bases, and 5 bases had no gene match. The CDR3 here is CASSGGRTEAFF. CDR3 DNA sequence: TGTGCCAGTTCAGGGGGTAGGACTGAAGCTTTCTTT.

The rearrangement links TRBV7-3 to TRBJ2-3; the match to TRBD1 covers 11 bases. Germline CDR1 and CDR2: SGHTA and FQGTGA. The CDR3 loop spans 14 amino acids. Unmatched junction bases numbered 0, after V lost 1 base and J lost 6 bases. The CDR3, as DNA: TGTGCCAGCAGCTTAAGGGACAGGGGGGATACGCAGTATTTT. Translated: CASSLRDRGDTQYF.

The rearrangement uses TRBV6-5 and TRBJ1-2; D gene unclear. Per germline, CDR1 MNHEY and CDR2 SVGAGI. V was cut by 4 bases and J by 3 bases, with 9 bases left in between. CDR3 length equals 13 residues. The CDR3 sequence is CASSLQRDYGYTF. DNA of the CDR3: TGTGCCAGCAGTTTACAGCGGGACTATGGCTACACCTTC.

V usage is TRBV27 and J usage is TRBJ2-1; 7 nucleotides match TRBD1. The CDR3 totals 15 residues. Germline CDR1 is MNHEY and CDR2 is SMNVEV (reference sequence). V was pared by 6 bases and J by 9 bases, with 14 bases of the junction left unmatched. Here the CDR3 reads CASSRGQTLRGEQFF. CDR3 sequence (DNA): TGTGCCAGCAGCCGGGGACAGACGCTCCGCGGTGAGCAGTTCTTC.

CDR3 sequence (DNA): TGTGCCAGCAGCGTAGATTTTCTTGGTTTAGATTCCTACTCTGGAAACACCATATATTTT. Its translation is CASSVDFLGLDSYSGNTIYF. The chain has TRBV9 and TRBJ1-3; D unresolved. Germline V lookup: CDR1 SGDLS, CDR2 YYNGEE. V lost 0 bases, J lost 0 bases, and 22 bases lay in between. This CDR3 is 20 amino acids long.

The gene calls are TRBV15 and TRBJ2-7; 7 positions agree with TRBD1. J gave up 6 bases and V 3 bases, and 5 bases lay outside the gene matches. The length of the CDR3 is 13 residues. Germline CDR1 and CDR2: LNHNV and YYDKDF (reference sequence). The CDR3 loop is CATSRTGPGEQYF. Here the CDR3 DNA reads TGTGCCACCAGCAGGACAGGGCCAGGCGAGCAGTACTTC.